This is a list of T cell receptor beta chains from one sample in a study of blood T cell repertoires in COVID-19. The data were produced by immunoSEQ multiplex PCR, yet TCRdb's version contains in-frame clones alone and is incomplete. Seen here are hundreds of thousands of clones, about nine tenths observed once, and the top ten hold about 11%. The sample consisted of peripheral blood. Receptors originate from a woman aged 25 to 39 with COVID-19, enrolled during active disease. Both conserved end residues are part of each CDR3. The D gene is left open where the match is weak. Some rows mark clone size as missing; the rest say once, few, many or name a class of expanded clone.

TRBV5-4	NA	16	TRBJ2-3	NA	TGTGCCAGCAGCTTGAAATCCCTAGCGAGGGGAGATACGCAGTATTTT	CASSLKSLARGDTQYF
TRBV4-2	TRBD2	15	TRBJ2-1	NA	TGTGCCAGCAGCCTCTGGCGGGAGTCGTACAATGAGCAGTTCTTC	CASSLWRESYNEQFF
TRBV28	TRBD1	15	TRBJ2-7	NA	TGTGCCAGCAGAGGACAGGGGGCGCAGCAGGTCGAGCAGTACTTC	CASRGQGAQQVEQYF
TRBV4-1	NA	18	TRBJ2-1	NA	TGCGCCAGCAGCCCCTACTCAGCTAGCCTAAGCTCCTACAATGAGCAGTTCTTC	CASSPYSASLSSYNEQFF
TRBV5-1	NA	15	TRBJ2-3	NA	TGCGCCAGCAGCTTGGGACGGAGTTGGACAGATACGCAGTATTTT	CASSLGRSWTDTQYF
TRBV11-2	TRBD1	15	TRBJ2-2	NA	TGTGCCAGCAGCCAGTTACAGGGGCAGGGCGGGGAGCTGTTTTTT	CASSQLQGQGGELFF
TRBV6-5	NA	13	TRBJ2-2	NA	TGTGCCAGCAGGAGACAGGCTGGCGGGGAGCTGTTTTTT	CASRRQAGGELFF
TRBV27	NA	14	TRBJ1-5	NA	TGTGCCAGCAGGAGAATACAGGATAATCAGCCCCAGCATTTT	CASRRIQDNQPQHF
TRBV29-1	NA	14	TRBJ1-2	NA	TGCAGCGTTGGACCTGAGGTAGGGCGAGGGGGCTACACCTTC	CSVGPEVGRGGYTF
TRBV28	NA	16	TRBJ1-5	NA	TGTGCCAGCAGTTTCCAACGGCAGGCATACAATCAGCCCCAGCATTTT	CASSFQRQAYNQPQHF
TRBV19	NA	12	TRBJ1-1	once	TGTGCCAGTAGATCTTTCGCGGCTGAAGCTTTCTTT	CASRSFAAEAFF
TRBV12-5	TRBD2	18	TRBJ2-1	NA	TGTGCTAGTGGTTTGGTCCCTGACGGGACTAGCGGGAGCTATGAGCAGTTCTTC	CASGLVPDGTSGSYEQFF
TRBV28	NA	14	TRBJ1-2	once	TGTGCCAGCTGTAGCGGCAGGCGGGACTATGGCTACACCTTC	CASCSGRRDYGYTF
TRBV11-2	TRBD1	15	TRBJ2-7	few	TGTGCCAGCAGCTTAGAACAGGGGGCTAGTAACGAGCAGTACTTC	CASSLEQGASNEQYF
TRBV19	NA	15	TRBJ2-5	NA	TGTGCCAGTAGTATAGGTGGGACACGGCCAGAGACCCAGTACTTC	CASSIGGTRPETQYF
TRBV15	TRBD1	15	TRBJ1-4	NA	TGTGCCACCAGCAGAGAAAGGACAGGGAATGAAAAACTGTTTTTT	CATSRERTGNEKLFF
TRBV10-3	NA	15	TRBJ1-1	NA	TGTGCCATCAGTAAAGGGGGGGGAATGAACACTGAAGCTTTCTTT	CAISKGGGMNTEAFF
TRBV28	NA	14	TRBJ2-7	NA	TGTGCCAGCAGGAGACAGGACGGTGCCTACGAGCAGTACTTC	CASRRQDGAYEQYF
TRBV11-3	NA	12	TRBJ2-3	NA	TGTGCCAGCAGCTTCGTGTCAGATACGCAGTATTTT	CASSFVSDTQYF
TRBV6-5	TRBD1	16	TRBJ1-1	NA	TGTGCCAGCAGTTACCGACAGGGGGCGGGTAACACTGAAGCTTTCTTT	CASSYRQGAGNTEAFF
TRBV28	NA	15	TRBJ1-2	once	TGTGCCAGCAGTTCAACAGGGAGAAGTGACTATGGCTACACCTTC	CASSSTGRSDYGYTF
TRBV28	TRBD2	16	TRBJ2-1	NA	TGTGCCAGCAGTTTATGGGGACTAGCGGAAACTAATGAGCAGTTCTTC	CASSLWGLAETNEQFF
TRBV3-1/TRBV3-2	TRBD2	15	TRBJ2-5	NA	TGTGCCAGCAGTCTGGGACTAGCGGAAGGAGAGACCCAGTACTTC	CASSLGLAEGETQYF
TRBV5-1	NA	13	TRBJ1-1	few	TGCGCCAGCAGCTTGGGCAGGGACACTGAAGCTTTCTTT	CASSLGRDTEAFF
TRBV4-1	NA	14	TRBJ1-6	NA	TGCGCCAGCAGCCAGGGGTCGGGGAATTCACCCCTCCACTTT	CASSQGSGNSPLHF
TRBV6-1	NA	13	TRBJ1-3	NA	TGTGCCAGCAGTGAATACACCGTGGACACCATATATTTT	CASSEYTVDTIYF
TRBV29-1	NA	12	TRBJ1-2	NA	TGCAGCGTTGAACACAAACGAAATGGCTACACCTTC	CSVEHKRNGYTF
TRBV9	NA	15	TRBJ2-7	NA	TGTGCCAGCAGCCTCTCTGCGGGTAGCTCCTACGAGCAGTACTTC	CASSLSAGSSYEQYF